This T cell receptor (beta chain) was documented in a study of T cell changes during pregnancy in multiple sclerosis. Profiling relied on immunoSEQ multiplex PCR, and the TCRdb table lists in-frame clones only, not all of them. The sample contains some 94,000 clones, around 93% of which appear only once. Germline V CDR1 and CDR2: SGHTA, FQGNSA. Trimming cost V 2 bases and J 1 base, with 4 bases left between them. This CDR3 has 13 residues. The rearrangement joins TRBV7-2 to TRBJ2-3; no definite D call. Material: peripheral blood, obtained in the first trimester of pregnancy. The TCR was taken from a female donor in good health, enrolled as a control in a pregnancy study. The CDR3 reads CASSLIGTDTQYF. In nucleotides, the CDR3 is TGTGCCAGCAGCTTAATCGGCACAGATACGCAGTATTTT.